These 3 T cell receptor beta chains came from one sample sequenced in a study of T cells in Graves' hyperthyroidism and ophthalmopathy. What was amplified from RNA transcripts were TCR beta CDR3 regions. Carried out on the TCR CDR3, a first-round RT-PCR used the HTBI primer set. MiXCR, run by TCRdb on the multiplex PCR reads, gives a single entry per CDR3 protein. The repertoire holds about 600,000 distinct CDR3 sequences, with 14% as singletons. Material: blood. The receptor source for this set is a woman between 18 and 29 years old with Graves' ophthalmopathy.

This clonotype was found many times. The chain carries TRBV28 and TRBJ2-7; D ambiguous. The CDR3 runs to 16 residues. Germline values: CDR1 MDHEN, CDR2 SYDVKM. Trimming cost V 2 bases and J 2 bases, with 16 bases left between them. The CDR3 DNA reads TGTGCCAGCAGTTTAAATTCTGAGAGGCCCACCTACGAGCAGTACTTC. It yields the protein CASSLNSERPTYEQYF.

V gene TRBV19 combines with J gene TRBJ1-1, with D perhaps matching TRBD1 (6 bases). The V end lost 5 bases, the J end lost 3 bases, and 16 bases lay between the germline ends. This CDR3 is 15 amino acids long. Germline assignment: CDR1 LNHDA and CDR2 SQIVND (reference sequence). CDR3 bases: TGTGCCAGTAGTGCCCGGGGGGGGGCCGACACTGAAGCTTTCTTT. Translation: CASSARGGADTEAFF.

J is TRBJ1-2 and V is TRBV30; possible D gene TRBD1, 5 bases. CDR3 length equals 14 residues. Germline CDR1 is GTSNPN and CDR2 is SVGIG (reference sequence). The V and J ends lost 1 base and 10 bases respectively, with 19 bases between them. CDR3 in amino acids: CAWSGGRRRTPYTF. As DNA, the CDR3 is TGTGCCTGGAGTGGGGGCCGGCGTCGGACGCCCTACACCTTC.